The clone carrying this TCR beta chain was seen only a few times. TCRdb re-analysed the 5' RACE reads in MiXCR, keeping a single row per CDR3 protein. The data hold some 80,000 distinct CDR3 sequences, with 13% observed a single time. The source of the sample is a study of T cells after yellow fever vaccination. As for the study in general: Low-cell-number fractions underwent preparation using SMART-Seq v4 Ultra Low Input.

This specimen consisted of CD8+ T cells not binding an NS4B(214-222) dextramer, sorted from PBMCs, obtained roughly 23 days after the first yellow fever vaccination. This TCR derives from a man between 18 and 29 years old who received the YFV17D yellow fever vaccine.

DNA of the CDR3: TGTGCCATCAGTGCCCCACTAGCGGGGTTGCATGAGCAGTTCTTC. It yields the protein CAISAPLAGLHEQFF. The V and J genes are TRBV10-3 and TRBJ2-1; 10 nucleotides line up with TRBD2. Germline-derived CDR1 and CDR2 are ENHRY and SYGVKD. V trimming: 4 bases; J trimming: 8 bases; junction bases outside the gene matches: 8. This CDR3 has 15 residues.